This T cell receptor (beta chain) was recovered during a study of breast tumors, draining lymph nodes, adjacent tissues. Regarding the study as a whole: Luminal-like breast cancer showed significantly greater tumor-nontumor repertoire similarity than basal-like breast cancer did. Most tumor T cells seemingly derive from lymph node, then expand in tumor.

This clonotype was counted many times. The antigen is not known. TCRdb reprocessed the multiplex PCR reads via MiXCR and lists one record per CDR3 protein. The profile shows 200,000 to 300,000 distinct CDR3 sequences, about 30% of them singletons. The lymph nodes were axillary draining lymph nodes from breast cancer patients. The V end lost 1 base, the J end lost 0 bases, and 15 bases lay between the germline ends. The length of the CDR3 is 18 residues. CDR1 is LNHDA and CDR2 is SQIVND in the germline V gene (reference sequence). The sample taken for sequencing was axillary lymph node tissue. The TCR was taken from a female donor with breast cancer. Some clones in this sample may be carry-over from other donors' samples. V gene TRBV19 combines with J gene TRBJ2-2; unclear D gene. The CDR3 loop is CASSIVWGGLANTGELFF. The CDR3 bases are TGTGCCAGTAGTATAGTATGGGGTGGGCTAGCGAACACCGGGGAGCTGTTTTTT.